This T cell receptor (beta chain) was found in a study of T cells after yellow fever vaccination. One entry per CDR3 protein, called by TCRdb with MiXCR from the 5' RACE reads. There are roughly 170,000 distinct CDR3 sequences in the sample; 7% to 10% occur only once, and roughly 36% lies in the top ten. In germline, CDR1 is MNHEY, CDR2 SVGEGT. V shed 2 bases and J shed 1 base, with 13 bases lying between them. This CDR3 is built from 16 residues. This clonotype was observed a handful of times. The clonotype comes from a man in his late teens or twenties who received the YFV17D yellow fever vaccine. The gene calls are TRBV6-2 or TRBV6-3 and TRBJ2-3; a possible D gene is TRBD1 (5 bases). The specimen comprised CD8+ T cells sorted from PBMCs, sampled 45 days after the yellow fever booster vaccination. DNA for the CDR3: TGTGCCAGCAGTTACGATAAGGGGATCGGCACAGATACGCAGTATTTT. Translating it yields CASSYDKGIGTDTQYF.